The sequence of this T cell receptor beta chain was determined in a study of T-cell reconstitution after alpha-beta-depleted transplantation in children. For TCRbeta, the library was prepared with unique molecular identifiers. A single record per CDR3 protein comes from TCRdb applying MiXCR to the PCR reads. The top ten hold 85% to 90% of the sample, which has approximately 9,400 distinct CDR3 sequences, approximately 16% seen once. Many counts were recorded for this clonotype. This CDR3 comprises 16 residues. V shed 10 bases and J 3 bases; nucleotides not matched to a gene: 17. Germline CDR1 reads MNHEY; CDR2 reads SVGAGI.

The receptor was derived from a girl under three years old who had a stem cell transplant for combined immunodeficiency, so the T cells may come from the graft donor. The rearrangement joins TRBV6-5 to TRBJ2-7; 8 nucleotides line up with TRBD1. The material sequenced was PBMCs, mostly from graft donor cells, taken 60 days after TCRalphabeta/CD19-depleted stem cell transplant. CDR3 sequence reads: CANHSGRTGNYYEQYF. CDR3 nucleotide sequence: TGTGCCAACCACTCCGGAAGGACAGGGAACTACTACGAGCAGTACTTC.